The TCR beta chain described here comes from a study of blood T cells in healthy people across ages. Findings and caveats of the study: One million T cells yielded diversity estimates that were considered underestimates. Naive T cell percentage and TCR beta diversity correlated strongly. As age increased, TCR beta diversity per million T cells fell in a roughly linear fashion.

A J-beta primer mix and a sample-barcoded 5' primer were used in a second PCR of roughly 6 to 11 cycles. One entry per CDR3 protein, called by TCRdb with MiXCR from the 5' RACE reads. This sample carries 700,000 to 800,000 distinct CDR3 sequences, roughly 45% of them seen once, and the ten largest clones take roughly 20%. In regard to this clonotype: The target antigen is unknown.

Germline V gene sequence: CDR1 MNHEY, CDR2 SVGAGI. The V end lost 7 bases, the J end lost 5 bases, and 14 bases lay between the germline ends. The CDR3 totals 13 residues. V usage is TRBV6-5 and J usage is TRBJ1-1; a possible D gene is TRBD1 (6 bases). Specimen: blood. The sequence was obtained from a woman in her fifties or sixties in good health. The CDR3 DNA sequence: TGTGCCAGCAACCCACAGGGATGGACTGAAGCTTTCTTT. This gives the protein CASNPQGWTEAFF.